Below, 23 T cell receptor beta chains from the same sample are listed, as sequenced in a study of T-cell reconstitution after alpha-beta-depleted transplantation in children. This sample's TCRbeta library carried unique molecular identifier barcodes. Via MiXCR, TCRdb re-called the PCR reads, giving one row per CDR3 protein. The table has hundreds of thousands of distinct CDR3 sequences, roughly 14% seen once. Sequencing used PBMCs, obtained before TCRalphabeta/CD19-depleted stem cell transplant. All receptors come from a girl aged 2 to 10 with congenital amegakaryocytic thrombocytopenia, due to receive a stem cell transplant.

In this sample, this clonotype turned up many times. The J gene is TRBJ2-5, the V gene TRBV7-2, with TRBD1 matching 7 bases. This CDR3 spans 15 amino acids. Germline V gene lookup returns CDR1 SGHTA and CDR2 FQGNSA. Trimming cost V 4 bases and J 4 bases; bases outside gene matches: 9. The CDR3 protein is CASSYMTGIGETQYF. CDR3 in DNA: TGTGCCAGCAGCTATATGACAGGGATTGGAGAGACCCAGTACTTC.

Here the CDR3 DNA reads TGCGCCAGCAGCTTGGGGCCCCAGAGGGATACGCAGTATTTT. It translates to CASSLGPQRDTQYF. The genes are TRBV5-1 and TRBJ2-3; unclear D gene. V was trimmed by 0 bases and J by 6 bases, leaving 11 bases between them. Germline CDR1 and CDR2: SGHRS and YFSETQ. CDR3 size: 14 residues.

This clonotype was counted between two and nine times. The J gene is TRBJ2-1, the V gene TRBV12-3 or TRBV12-4; D might be TRBD2 (5 bases). Trimming stripped 8 bases from V and 4 bases from J, with 21 bases between. This CDR3 has 16 residues. The CDR3 spells CASGEERAYIYNEQFF. Here the CDR3 DNA reads TGTGCCAGCGGAGAGGAGAGGGCCTATATTTACAATGAGCAGTTCTTC.

This clonotype was counted only a few times. The rearrangement joins TRBV12-3 or TRBV12-4 to TRBJ2-7, with D possibly matching TRBD1 (6 bases). The CDR3 has 14 residues. Trimming left V 4 bases short and J 3 bases short, with 13 bases between. The CDR3 loop is CASSSRQESYEQYF. Written as DNA, the CDR3 is TGTGCCAGCAGTTCTAGACAGGAAAGCTACGAGCAGTACTTC.

This clonotype was recorded many times. The CDR3 here is CASSTQTSDYEQYF. The CDR3 region has the DNA TGTGCCAGCTCAACCCAGACTAGCGACTACGAGCAGTACTTC. This sequence joins TRBV18 and TRBJ2-7; 8 nucleotides agree with TRBD2. Germline V lookup: CDR1 KGHSH, CDR2 LQKENI. V trimming: 5 bases; J trimming: 3 bases; junction bases outside the gene matches: 6. The CDR3 totals 14 residues.

This clonotype was counted many times. The rearrangement uses TRBV5-1 and TRBJ2-1; TRBD2 agrees at 8 bases. The germline V gene has CDR1 SGHRS and CDR2 YFSETQ. CDR3 length equals 16 residues. Trimming at V came to 2 bases and at J to 6 bases, leaving 10 bases not matched to a gene. CDR3 nucleotide sequence: TGCGCCAGCAGCTTAGTCCCAGCGGGGGTCTTCAATGAGCAGTTCTTC. This gives the protein CASSLVPAGVFNEQFF.

In this sample, this clonotype turned up many times. The chain joins TRBV29-1 to TRBJ1-2, with 7 bases aligning to TRBD1. V lost 4 bases to trimming and J lost 1 base; unmatched junction nucleotides: 9. Germline V gives CDR1 SQVTM, CDR2 ANQGSEA. This CDR3 spans 15 amino acids. The CDR3: CSVARGTAINYGYTF. The CDR3 DNA reads TGCAGCGTTGCTCGCGGGACAGCAATTAACTATGGCTACACCTTC.

This clonotype was recorded many times. The J gene is TRBJ2-7, the V gene TRBV20-1; 8 nucleotides line up with TRBD2. This CDR3 comprises 13 residues. Germline-derived CDR1 and CDR2 are DFQATT and SNEGSKA (reference sequence). Trimming took 0 bases from V and 3 from J; bases not matched to a gene: 1. CDR3 sequence reads: CSARDLAGYEQYF. CDR3 DNA sequence: TGCAGTGCTAGAGATCTAGCGGGCTACGAGCAGTACTTC.

This clonotype was counted only a few times. CDR3 sequence: CASSLAQTNYEQYF. In DNA form, the CDR3 reads TGTGCCAGCAGCTTAGCGCAGACAAACTACGAGCAGTACTTC. The V call is TRBV7-6, the J call TRBJ2-7; no clear D. Trimming took 0 bases from V and 3 from J, leaving 9 bases between them. The CDR3 is 14 amino acids. The germline gives CDR1 SGHVS, CDR2 FNYEAQ.

Of note for this clonotype: Given a much more abundant clone one base away, this may be a read error. The chain is built from TRBV5-1 and TRBJ1-2; D is perhaps TRBD1 (5 bases). The CDR3 contains 14 residues. Per germline, CDR1 SGHRS and CDR2 YFSETQ. The CDR3 region is CASSLEDSSYGYPF. Written as DNA, the CDR3 is TGCGCCAGCAGCTTGGAAGACAGCTCCTATGGCTACCCCTTC.

V and J are TRBV5-6 and TRBJ2-5; D uncertain. The CDR3 extends over 13 amino acids. Trimming took off 4 bases at V and 7 bases at J, with 14 bases between the two ends. Germline V gene data show CDR1 as SGHDT and CDR2 as YYEEEE. The CDR3 sequence is CASSLGVGGTQYF. The CDR3, as DNA: TGTGCCAGCAGCCTCGGAGTCGGTGGGACCCAGTACTTC.

In its sample, this clonotype was seen a few times. V usage is TRBV5-1 and J usage is TRBJ2-1; D is unresolved. This CDR3 contains 13 residues. V gave up 2 bases and J gave up 9 bases, with 12 bases separating them. Looked up from germline, CDR1 is SGHRS and CDR2 is YFSETQ. The CDR3 region is CASSLSPAGEQFF. CDR3 DNA: TGCGCCAGCAGCTTAAGCCCCGCCGGTGAGCAGTTCTTC.

There are many counts of this clonotype. This sequence joins TRBV6-5 and TRBJ2-5; D gene ambiguous. The CDR3 is 17 amino acids. Between the trimmed V and J ends, which lost 0 bases and 2 bases, there was a span of 16 bases. From germline, CDR1 is MNHEY and CDR2 SVGAGI. The CDR3 here is CASSYSRAPIGQETQYF. As DNA, the CDR3 is TGTGCCAGCAGTTACTCGCGTGCCCCAATAGGGCAAGAGACCCAGTACTTC.

This clonotype has a count of ten or more. The chain couples TRBV11-2 to TRBJ2-3; no clear D. V gave up 1 base and J gave up 2 bases, with 4 bases separating them. Germline assignment: CDR1 SGHAT and CDR2 FQNNGV. The CDR3 extends over 13 amino acids. CDR3 amino acids: CASSLGITDTQYF. Here the CDR3 DNA reads TGTGCCAGCAGCTTAGGTATCACAGATACGCAGTATTTT.

This clonotype was seen at least ten times. A read error may produce the germline difference seen at one junction end. The rearrangement links TRBV5-1 to TRBJ2-7; 13 nucleotides match TRBD2. This CDR3 region has 15 residues. CDR1 SGHRS and CDR2 YFSETQ come from the germline V gene. CDR3 bases: TGTGCCAGCAGTTTAGGACTAGCGGGAGCCTACGAGCAGTACTTC. Residues: CASSLGLAGAYEQYF.

Note on this clonotype: This may be a read error: a much more frequent sequence differs by one nucleotide. The genes are TRBV20-1 and TRBJ1-6, with D possibly being TRBD1 (5 bases). Trimming pared 3 bases from V and 4 bases from J, leaving 10 bases between. Looked up from germline, CDR1 is DFQATT and CDR2 is SNEGSKA (reference sequence). CDR3 size: 14 residues. The CDR3 is CSASARAYNSPLHF. The CDR3 DNA reads as TGCAGTGCTAGTGCCAGGGCTTATAATTCACCCCTCCACTTT.

This chain links TRBV7-8 with TRBJ2-2, with TRBD2 matching 12 bases. The CDR3 consists of 16 residues. V lost 3 bases to trimming and J lost 7 bases; unmatched junction nucleotides: 6. Germline CDR1 reads SGHVS; CDR2 reads FQNEAQ. The CDR3 loop reads CASSFLAGGEGGELFF. CDR3 in DNA: TGTGCCAGCAGCTTCCTAGCGGGAGGGGAAGGCGGGGAGCTGTTTTTT. Looking up the rest from reference TRBV7-8 and TRBJ2-2 gives the full variable domain: GAGVSQSPRYKVAKRGQDVALRCDPISGHVSLFWYQQALGQGPEFLTYFQNEAQLDKSGLPSDRFFAERPEGSVSTLKIQRTQQEDSAVYLCASSFLAGGEGGELFFGEGSRLTVL.

This clonotype showed up many times. DNA of the CDR3: TGCGCCAGCAGCCAACCCTTAGGTACGCAGTACAATGAGCAGTTCTTC. Encoded protein: CASSQPLGTQYNEQFF. This chain uses TRBV4-1 with TRBJ2-1; no clear D gene. V was shortened by 2 bases and J by 4 bases, with 15 bases between the two germline ends. The germline gives CDR1 MGHRA, CDR2 YSYEKL. This CDR3 is built from 16 residues.

This clonotype was recorded at least ten times. V and J are TRBV5-1 and TRBJ1-1, with D possibly matching TRBD1 (6 bases). Deletions cut 0 bases from V and 0 bases from J, with 9 bases between. The CDR3 spans 15 residues. Germline V gene sequence: CDR1 SGHRS, CDR2 YFSETQ. The CDR3 loop reads CASSLGTAMNTEAFF. The CDR3 DNA is TGCGCCAGCAGCTTGGGGACAGCCATGAACACTGAAGCTTTCTTT.

This clonotype was observed many times. V usage is TRBV20-1 and J usage is TRBJ2-5; D not resolved. Trimming removed 2 bases at V and 0 bases at J, with 16 bases between. The CDR3 is made up of 16 amino acids. Looked up from germline, CDR1 is DFQATT and CDR2 is SNEGSKA (reference sequence). Here the CDR3 DNA reads TGCAGTGCTAGATTGCTGGAGATTGGGTACCAAGAGACCCAGTACTTC. It yields the protein CSARLLEIGYQETQYF.

The rearrangement uses TRBV20-1 and TRBJ2-2; no reliable D call. CDR3 size: 11 residues. The V and J ends lost 3 bases and 6 bases respectively, with 5 bases between them. The V gene's germline CDR1 is DFQATT and CDR2 SNEGSKA (reference sequence). This CDR3 is CSARGPGELFF. The CDR3, as DNA: TGCAGTGCTAGGGGTCCCGGGGAGCTGTTTTTT.

The chain recombines TRBV4-2 with TRBJ2-4, with 10 positions matching TRBD2. CDR1 and CDR2 (germline): LGHNA, YNFKEQ. The length of the CDR3 is 17 residues. Trimming cost V 2 bases and J 7 bases; bases outside gene matches: 11. CDR3 protein: CASSQRQTSGMVNIQYF. The CDR3 DNA follows: TGTGCCAGCAGCCAACGCCAAACTAGCGGGATGGTGAACATTCAGTACTTC.

The J gene is TRBJ2-3, the V gene TRBV18; D not certain. CDR1 KGHSH and CDR2 LQKENI come from the germline V gene. The CDR3 totals 12 residues. Trimming shortened V by 5 bases and J by 6 bases, and 9 bases separated the two germline ends. This CDR3 reads CASSKPVDTQYF. The CDR3 bases are TGTGCCAGCTCAAAGCCGGTGGATACGCAGTATTTT.